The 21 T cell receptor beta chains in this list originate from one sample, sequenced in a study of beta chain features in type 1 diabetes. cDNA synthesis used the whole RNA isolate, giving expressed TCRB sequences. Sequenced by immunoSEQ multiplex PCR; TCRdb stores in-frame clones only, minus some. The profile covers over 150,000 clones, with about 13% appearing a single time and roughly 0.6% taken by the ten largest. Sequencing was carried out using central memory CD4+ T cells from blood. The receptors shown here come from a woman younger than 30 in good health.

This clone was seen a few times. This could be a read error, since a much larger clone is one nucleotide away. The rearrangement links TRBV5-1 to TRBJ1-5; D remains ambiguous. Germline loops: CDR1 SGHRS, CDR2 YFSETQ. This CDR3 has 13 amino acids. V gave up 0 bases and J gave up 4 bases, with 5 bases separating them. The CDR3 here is CASSLDSNQPQHF. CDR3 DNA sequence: TGCGCCAGCAGCTTGGACAGTAATCAGCCCCAGCATTTT.

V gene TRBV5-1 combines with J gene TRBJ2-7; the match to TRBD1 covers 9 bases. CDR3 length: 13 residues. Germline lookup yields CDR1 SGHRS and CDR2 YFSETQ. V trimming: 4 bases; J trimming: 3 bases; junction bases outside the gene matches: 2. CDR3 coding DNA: TGCGCCAGCAGCGCGGGACAGGGCTACGAGCAGTACTTC. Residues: CASSAGQGYEQYF.

The CDR3 region is CASSSGQFYNEQFF. The CDR3 DNA reads TGTGCCAGCAGTTCTGGACAGTTTTACAATGAGCAGTTCTTC. The chain is built from TRBV27 and TRBJ2-1; D may be TRBD1 (6 bases). Trimming left V 4 bases short and J 4 bases short, with 11 bases between. Germline CDR1 MNHEY, CDR2 SMNVEV (reference sequence). This CDR3 has 14 amino acids.

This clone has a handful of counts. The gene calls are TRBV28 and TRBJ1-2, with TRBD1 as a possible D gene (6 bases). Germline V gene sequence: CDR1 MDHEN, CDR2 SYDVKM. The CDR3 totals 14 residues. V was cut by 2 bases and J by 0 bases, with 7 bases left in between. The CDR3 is CASSLGGTNYGYTF. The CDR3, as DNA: TGTGCCAGCAGTTTAGGGGGCACTAACTATGGCTACACCTTC.

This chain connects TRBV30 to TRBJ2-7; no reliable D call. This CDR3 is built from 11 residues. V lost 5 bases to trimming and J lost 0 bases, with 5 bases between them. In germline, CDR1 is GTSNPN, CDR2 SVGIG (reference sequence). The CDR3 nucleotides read TGTGCCTGGGGCAGCTCCTACGAGCAGTACTTC. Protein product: CAWGSSYEQYF.

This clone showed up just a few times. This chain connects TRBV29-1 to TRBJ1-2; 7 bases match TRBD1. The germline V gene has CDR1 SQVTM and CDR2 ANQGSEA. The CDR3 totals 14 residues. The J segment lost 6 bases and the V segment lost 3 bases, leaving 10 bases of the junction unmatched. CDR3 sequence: CSVELGGAPNGYTF. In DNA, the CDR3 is TGCAGCGTTGAGCTAGGGGGCGCCCCGAATGGCTACACCTTC.

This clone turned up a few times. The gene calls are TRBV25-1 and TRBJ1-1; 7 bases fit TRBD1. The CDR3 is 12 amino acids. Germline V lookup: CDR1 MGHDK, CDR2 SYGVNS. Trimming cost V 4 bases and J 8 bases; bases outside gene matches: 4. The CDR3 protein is CASSAMDREAFF. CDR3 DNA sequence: TGTGCCAGCAGTGCCATGGACAGGGAAGCTTTCTTT.

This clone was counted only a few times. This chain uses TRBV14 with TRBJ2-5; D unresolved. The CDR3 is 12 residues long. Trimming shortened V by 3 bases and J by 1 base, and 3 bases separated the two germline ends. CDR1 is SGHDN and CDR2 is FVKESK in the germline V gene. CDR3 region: CASSHIQETQYF. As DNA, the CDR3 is TGTGCCAGCAGCCATATCCAAGAGACCCAGTACTTC.

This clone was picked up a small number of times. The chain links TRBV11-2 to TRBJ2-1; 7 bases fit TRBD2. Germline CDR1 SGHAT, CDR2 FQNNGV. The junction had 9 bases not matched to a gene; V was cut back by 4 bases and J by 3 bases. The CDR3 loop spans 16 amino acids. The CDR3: CASSSRAGPRYNEQFF. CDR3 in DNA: TGTGCCAGCAGCTCGAGAGCGGGACCCCGCTACAATGAGCAGTTCTTC.

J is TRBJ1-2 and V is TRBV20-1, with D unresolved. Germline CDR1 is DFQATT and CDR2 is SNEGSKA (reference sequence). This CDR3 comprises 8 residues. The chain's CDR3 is CSSEGYTF. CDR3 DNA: TGCAGCAGCGAGGGCTACACCTTC.

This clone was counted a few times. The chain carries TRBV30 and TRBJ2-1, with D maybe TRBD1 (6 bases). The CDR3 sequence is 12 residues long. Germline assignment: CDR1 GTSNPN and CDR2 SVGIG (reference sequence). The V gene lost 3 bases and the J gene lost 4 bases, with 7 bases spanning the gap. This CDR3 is CAWRGQYNEQFF. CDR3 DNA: TGTGCCTGGAGAGGACAGTACAATGAGCAGTTCTTC.

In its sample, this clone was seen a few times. CDR3: CASSINRRTAENQPQHF. CDR3 sequence (DNA): TGTGCCAGCAGCATCAACCGACGGACAGCCGAAAATCAGCCCCAGCATTTT. V usage is TRBV7-8 and J usage is TRBJ1-5, with a tentative D call TRBD1 (6 bases). This CDR3 is 17 amino acids long. Germline CDR1 reads SGHVS; CDR2 reads FQNEAQ. V shed 5 bases and J shed 4 bases, with 21 bases lying between them.

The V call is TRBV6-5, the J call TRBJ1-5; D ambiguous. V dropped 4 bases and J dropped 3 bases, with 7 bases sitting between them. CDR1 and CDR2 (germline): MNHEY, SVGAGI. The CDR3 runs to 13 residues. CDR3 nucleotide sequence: TGTGCCAGCAGTTCACACAACAATCAGCCCCAGCATTTT. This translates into CASSSHNNQPQHF.

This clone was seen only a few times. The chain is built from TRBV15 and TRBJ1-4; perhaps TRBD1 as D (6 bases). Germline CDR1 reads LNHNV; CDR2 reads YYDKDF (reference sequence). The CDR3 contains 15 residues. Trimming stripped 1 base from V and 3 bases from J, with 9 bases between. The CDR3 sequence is CATSRARGPNEKLFF. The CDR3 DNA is TGTGCCACCAGCAGAGCCAGGGGACCTAATGAAAAACTGTTTTTT.

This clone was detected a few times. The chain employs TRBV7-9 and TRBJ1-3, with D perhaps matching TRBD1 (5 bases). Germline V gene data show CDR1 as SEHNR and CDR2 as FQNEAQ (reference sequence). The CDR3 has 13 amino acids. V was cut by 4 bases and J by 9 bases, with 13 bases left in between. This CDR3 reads CASSSTQGATIYF. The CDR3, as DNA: TGTGCCAGCAGCTCTACCCAGGGTGCCACCATATATTTT.

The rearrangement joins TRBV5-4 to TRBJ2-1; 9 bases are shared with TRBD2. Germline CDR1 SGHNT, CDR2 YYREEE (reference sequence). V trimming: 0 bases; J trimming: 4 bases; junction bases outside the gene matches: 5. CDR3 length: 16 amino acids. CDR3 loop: CASSLGGGAHYNEQFF. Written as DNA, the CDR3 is TGTGCCAGCAGCTTGGGCGGGGGGGCGCATTACAATGAGCAGTTCTTC.

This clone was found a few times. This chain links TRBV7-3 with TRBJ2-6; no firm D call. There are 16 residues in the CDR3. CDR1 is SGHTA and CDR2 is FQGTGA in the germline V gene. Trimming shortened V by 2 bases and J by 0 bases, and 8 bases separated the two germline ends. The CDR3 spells CASSLDWLSGANVLTF. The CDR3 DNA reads TGTGCCAGCAGCTTAGACTGGCTCTCTGGGGCCAACGTCCTGACTTTC.

In nucleotides, the CDR3 is TGCGCCAGCAGCCAGCTAGAACAGGGGGCTTTCAGCGAGCAGTACTTC. Translation: CASSQLEQGAFSEQYF. This rearrangement joins TRBV5-1 to TRBJ2-7, with 9 bases matching TRBD1. The CDR3 length is 16 residues. Germline lookup yields CDR1 SGHRS and CDR2 YFSETQ. V shed 4 bases, J shed 6 bases, and the junction held 14 bases outside the gene matches.

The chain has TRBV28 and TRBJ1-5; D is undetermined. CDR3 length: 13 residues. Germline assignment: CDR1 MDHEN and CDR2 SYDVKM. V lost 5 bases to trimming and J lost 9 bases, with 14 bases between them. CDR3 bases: TGTGCCAGCAGTCCCCCTACGAGGTCGCCCCAGCATTTT. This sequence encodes CASSPPTRSPQHF.

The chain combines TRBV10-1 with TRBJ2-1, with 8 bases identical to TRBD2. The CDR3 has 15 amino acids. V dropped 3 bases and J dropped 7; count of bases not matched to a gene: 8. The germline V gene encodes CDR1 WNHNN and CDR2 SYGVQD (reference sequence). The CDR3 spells CASSDPKAGVNEQFF. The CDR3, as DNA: TGCGCCAGCAGTGATCCAAAAGCGGGAGTGAATGAGCAGTTCTTC.

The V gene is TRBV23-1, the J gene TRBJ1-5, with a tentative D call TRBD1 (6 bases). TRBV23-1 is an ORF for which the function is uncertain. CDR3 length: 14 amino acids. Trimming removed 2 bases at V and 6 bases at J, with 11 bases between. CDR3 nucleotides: TGCGCCAGCAGTCAACACAGGGTATTTCAGCCCCAGCATTTT. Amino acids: CASSQHRVFQPQHF.